This entry lists 27 T cell receptor beta chains sequenced from one sample in a study of T cell changes during pregnancy in multiple sclerosis. Generated by immunoSEQ multiplex PCR, the TCRdb table keeps only in-frame clones and is missing some. The data hold over 35,000 clones, with just over 90% observed a single time. This sample comprised peripheral blood, obtained before pregnancy. These receptors all come from a female donor with multiple sclerosis, enrolled in a pregnancy study.

The genes are TRBV30 and TRBJ1-5; D is unclear. The CDR3 loop spans 14 amino acids. V was clipped by 1 base and J by 6 bases, with 13 bases between them. The germline V gene encodes CDR1 GTSNPN and CDR2 SVGIG (reference sequence). CDR3: CAWSAGLGGQPQHF. Here the CDR3 DNA reads TGTGCCTGGAGTGCAGGTTTAGGAGGTCAGCCCCAGCATTTT.

The V gene is TRBV11-2, the J gene TRBJ1-2, with 11 nucleotides matching TRBD1. Germline V lookup: CDR1 SGHAT, CDR2 FQNNGV. After removal of 2 bases from V and 3 bases from J, the junction contained 5 bases not matched to a gene. This CDR3 region has 16 residues. The DNA for the CDR3 is TGTGCCAGCAGCTTAAGACGGACAGGGGGCGACTATGGCTACACCTTC. It translates to CASSLRRTGGDYGYTF.

The V call is TRBV14, the J call TRBJ2-1; D is ambiguous. The CDR3 sequence is 12 residues long. Per the germline V gene, CDR1 is SGHDN and CDR2 is FVKESK. Trimming shortened V by 9 bases and J by 12 bases, and 18 bases separated the two germline ends. The CDR3 loop reads CASNPVSSGQFF. The CDR3, as DNA: TGTGCCAGTAATCCTGTTTCGTCAGGGCAGTTCTTC. The entire variable domain, with the rest obtained from reference TRBV14 and TRBJ2-1, is as follows: EAGVTQFPSHSVIEKGQTVTLRCDPISGHDNLYWYRRVMGKEIKFLLHFVKESKQDESGMPNNRFLAERTGGTYSTLKVQPAELEDSGVYFCASNPVSSGQFFGPGTRLTVL.

The CDR3 coding sequence is TGTGCCAGCAGTGGACAGGGATTGGGAGAGACCCAGTACTTC. Protein product: CASSGQGLGETQYF. This sequence joins TRBV28 and TRBJ2-5; TRBD1 matches at 8 bases. The CDR3 contains 14 residues. V dropped 5 bases and J dropped 4; count of bases not matched to a gene: 6. The germline CDR1 and CDR2 sequences are MDHEN and SYDVKM.

This chain joins TRBV9 and TRBJ1-2; 8 bases line up with TRBD1. Trimming took 4 bases from V and 2 from J; bases not matched to a gene: 28. This CDR3 is 22 amino acids long. Germline V gene sequence: CDR1 SGDLS, CDR2 YYNGEE. The CDR3 is CASSPWYRDRPFGEFSNYGYTF. The CDR3, as DNA: TGTGCCAGCAGCCCCTGGTACCGGGACAGGCCTTTTGGCGAATTCTCGAACTATGGCTACACCTTC.

V usage is TRBV2 and J usage is TRBJ2-3; TRBD2 matches at 15 bases. CDR1 SNHLY and CDR2 FYNNEI come from the germline V gene. The CDR3 extends over 23 amino acids. V lost 10 bases, J lost 4 bases, and 30 bases stayed unmatched. DNA of the CDR3: TGTGCCATCAAGGGCCGCGAATCCTGGACTAGCGGGAGGGCCCGGTTCAGCTCAGATACGCAGTATTTT. Translating gives CAIKGRESWTSGRARFSSDTQYF.

The V and J genes are TRBV7-3 and TRBJ1-4; TRBD1 agrees at 11 bases. CDR3 length equals 16 residues. CDR1 is SGHTA, CDR2 FQGTGA, per germline. The V and J ends lost 6 bases and 6 bases, in that order; junction bases with no gene match: 9. The CDR3 DNA sequence: TGTGCCAGCAGTTTGGGCTCGGGACAGGGGGATGAAAAACTGTTTTTT. This gives the protein CASSLGSGQGDEKLFF.

The V and J genes are TRBV5-6 and TRBJ2-5; 9 nucleotides agree with TRBD1. This CDR3 contains 15 residues. Germline-derived CDR1 and CDR2 are SGHDT and YYEEEE. The V gene end was trimmed by 5 bases and the J gene end by 5 bases; junction bases not matched to a gene: 10. The chain's CDR3 is CASSSGTGRGETQYF. Here the CDR3 DNA reads TGTGCCAGCAGTTCCGGGACAGGGCGCGGGGAGACCCAGTACTTC.

The chain is built from TRBV6-1 and TRBJ1-1; 8 bases map to TRBD1. The CDR3 spans 15 residues. Per germline, CDR1 MNHNS and CDR2 SASEGT. Trimming cost V 5 bases and J 1 base; bases outside gene matches: 6. The CDR3 sequence: CASSFSTGANTEAFF. In DNA, the CDR3 is TGTGCCAGCAGTTTTTCGACAGGGGCGAACACTGAAGCTTTCTTT.

The chain carries TRBV30 and TRBJ1-1; TRBD1 matches 11 bases. Trimming removed 4 bases from V and 1 base from J; junction bases left unmatched: 5. Germline CDR1 GTSNPN, CDR2 SVGIG (reference sequence). The CDR3 has 15 residues. CDR3 residues: CAWIGGQGANTEAFF. Written as DNA, the CDR3 is TGTGCCTGGATAGGTGGACAGGGGGCGAACACTGAAGCTTTCTTT.

The chain joins TRBV9 to TRBJ2-5, with TRBD2 matching 10 bases. Germline lookup yields CDR1 SGDLS and CDR2 YYNGEE. V was pared by 0 bases and J by 4 bases, with 6 bases of the junction left unmatched. The CDR3 spans 16 residues. CDR3 nucleotide sequence: TGTGCCAGCAGCGTAGATCCAGCGGGAGGGCCAGAGACCCAGTACTTC. It yields the protein CASSVDPAGGPETQYF.

The rearrangement uses TRBV29-1 and TRBJ2-7; possible D gene TRBD2, 5 bases. Trimming stripped 5 bases from V and 3 bases from J, with 17 bases between. The CDR3 covers 14 residues. Germline V lookup: CDR1 SQVTM, CDR2 ANQGSEA. This CDR3 is CSVCDSEGNYEQYF. The CDR3 DNA is TGCAGCGTTTGTGATTCCGAGGGAAACTACGAGCAGTACTTC.

The chain links TRBV4-2 to TRBJ2-7, with 13 bases fitting TRBD2. Trimming at V came to 3 bases and at J to 2 bases, leaving 4 bases not matched to a gene. CDR3 size: 16 residues. Per germline, CDR1 LGHNA and CDR2 YNFKEQ. CDR3 in amino acids: CASSQEGLAGTYEQYF. DNA of the CDR3: TGTGCCAGCAGCCAGGAGGGACTAGCGGGGACCTACGAGCAGTACTTC.

The gene calls are TRBV29-1 and TRBJ2-7, with 9 bases fitting TRBD1. V was clipped by 7 bases and J by 0 bases; unmatched bases: 4. This CDR3 contains 13 residues. CDR1 is SQVTM, CDR2 ANQGSEA, per germline. CDR3 protein: CSALGQGSYEQYF. The CDR3 nucleotides are TGCAGCGCATTGGGACAGGGCTCCTACGAGCAGTACTTC.

This clone was detected only once. This chain uses TRBV11-2 with TRBJ2-3; the match to TRBD2 covers 10 bases. The CDR3 totals 19 residues. With 0 bases clipped from V and 4 bases from J, the junction kept 13 bases outside the gene matches. Germline CDR1 and CDR2: SGHAT and FQNNGV. The CDR3 sequence is CASSLDQAASGRGADTQYF. CDR3 nucleotides: TGTGCCAGCAGCTTAGATCAGGCCGCTAGCGGGAGAGGAGCAGATACGCAGTATTTT. The full variable domain, completed using reference TRBV11-2 and TRBJ2-3, is EAGVAQSPRYKIIEKRQSVAFWCNPISGHATLYWYQQILGQGPKLLIQFQNNGVVDDSQLPKDRFSAERLKGVDSTLKIQPAKLEDSAVYLCASSLDQAASGRGADTQYFGPGTRLTVL.

This rearrangement joins TRBV13 to TRBJ1-1; D is undetermined. Trimming shortened V by 5 bases and J by 6 bases, and 7 bases separated the two germline ends. Germline V gene lookup returns CDR1 PRHDT and CDR2 FYEKMQ (reference sequence). The CDR3 has 11 residues. The chain's CDR3 is CASSPLPEAFF. DNA for the CDR3: TGTGCCAGCAGCCCCCTACCTGAAGCTTTCTTT.

The chain is built from TRBV2 and TRBJ2-1, with TRBD2 matching over 9 bases. Trimming took 6 bases from V and 4 from J; bases not matched to a gene: 7. This CDR3 has 15 residues. Germline V CDR1 and CDR2: SNHLY, FYNNEI. For the CDR3, the DNA is TGTGCCAGCAGCCCAGGACTAGCGCAATACAATGAGCAGTTCTTC. This sequence encodes CASSPGLAQYNEQFF.

The chain links TRBV21-1 to TRBJ1-1; TRBD1 reflects the table's D call only, with no check against the DNA. TRBV21-1 is classified as a pseudogene. This CDR3 is built from 18 residues. CDR3 residues: CASSSKMVRTERNTEAFF. In DNA, the CDR3 is TGTGCCAGCAGCTCAAAAATGGTAAGGACAGAAAGGAACACTGAAGCTTTCTTT.

The chain combines TRBV4-3 with TRBJ2-3; perhaps TRBD2 as D (7 bases). The V end lost 3 bases, the J end lost 3 bases, and 16 bases lay between the germline ends. The CDR3 runs 16 residues. The germline CDR1 and CDR2 sequences are LGHNA and YSLEER. CDR3 protein: CASSQGGPRVTDTQYF. In DNA form, the CDR3 reads TGCGCCAGCAGCCAGGGGGGGCCCAGGGTAACAGATACGCAGTATTTT.

V and J are TRBV4-3 and TRBJ2-1, with TRBD2 matching 11 bases. Trimming removed 3 bases from V and 0 bases from J; junction bases left unmatched: 1. CDR1 LGHNA and CDR2 YSLEER come from the germline V gene. The CDR3 runs 16 residues. CDR3 sequence: CASSHLAGGSYNEQFF. Here the CDR3 DNA reads TGCGCCAGCAGCCATCTAGCGGGGGGCTCCTACAATGAGCAGTTCTTC.

This chain uses TRBV5-1 with TRBJ1-5; D is possibly TRBD1 (5 bases). V lost 0 bases to trimming and J lost 8 bases, with 12 bases between them. The CDR3 covers 14 residues. Germline V gene lookup returns CDR1 SGHRS and CDR2 YFSETQ. CDR3 nucleotides: TGCGCCAGCAGCTTGGGGGGCACCATGGAGCCCCAGCATTTT. Translating it yields CASSLGGTMEPQHF.

This clone has more than one count but fewer than ten. The gene calls are TRBV2 and TRBJ2-2; 12 nucleotides align to TRBD1. The J segment lost 7 bases and the V segment lost 6 bases, leaving 6 bases of the junction unmatched. Germline CDR1 SNHLY, CDR2 FYNNEI. This CDR3 contains 15 residues. The chain's CDR3 is CASRAGQGAGGELFF. In nucleotides, the CDR3 is TGTGCCAGCAGGGCGGGACAGGGGGCCGGCGGGGAGCTGTTTTTT.

The V and J genes are TRBV18 and TRBJ2-1; D possibly corresponds to TRBD1 (5 bases). V was pared by 0 bases and J by 6 bases, with 6 bases between. The germline V gene encodes CDR1 KGHSH and CDR2 LQKENI. The CDR3 is 13 amino acids. The CDR3 reads CASSPPGVNEQFF. The CDR3 DNA reads TGTGCCAGCTCACCACCAGGGGTCAATGAGCAGTTCTTC.

The chain combines TRBV9 with TRBJ2-3; the D gene is possibly TRBD1 (6 bases). Germline V CDR1 and CDR2: SGDLS, YYNGEE. This CDR3 has 16 amino acids. The V end lost 4 bases, the J end lost 3 bases, and 18 bases lay between the germline ends. CDR3 in DNA: TGTGCCAGCAGCCAGGACAGTAGTCTAGCAACAGATACGCAGTATTTT. This gives the protein CASSQDSSLATDTQYF.

This sequence joins TRBV5-1 and TRBJ2-7, with D perhaps matching TRBD1 (5 bases). The V end lost 3 bases, the J end lost 3 bases, and 13 bases lay between the germline ends. This CDR3 has 14 amino acids. Germline-derived CDR1 and CDR2 are SGHRS and YFSETQ. The CDR3 DNA reads as TGCGCCAGCAGCTCACGCCTAGACAGCTACGAGCAGTACTTC. Its protein product is CASSSRLDSYEQYF.

The chain has TRBV10-3 and TRBJ2-7, with D perhaps TRBD2 (5 bases). Germline lookup yields CDR1 ENHRY and CDR2 SYGVKD. The CDR3 is 15 amino acids. The V end lost 4 bases, the J end lost 2 bases, and 15 bases lay between the germline ends. As DNA, the CDR3 is TGTGCCATCAGTGGAGGAGCCCGGGGAACCTACGAGCAGTACTTC. It specifies CAISGGARGTYEQYF.

The rearrangement joins TRBV2 to TRBJ2-5; D gene uncertain. From germline, CDR1 is SNHLY and CDR2 FYNNEI. The V end lost 9 bases, the J end lost 0 bases, and 5 bases lay between the germline ends. This CDR3 comprises 11 residues. The CDR3 loop reads CASLYQETQYF. As DNA, the CDR3 is TGTGCCAGTCTGTACCAAGAGACCCAGTACTTC.